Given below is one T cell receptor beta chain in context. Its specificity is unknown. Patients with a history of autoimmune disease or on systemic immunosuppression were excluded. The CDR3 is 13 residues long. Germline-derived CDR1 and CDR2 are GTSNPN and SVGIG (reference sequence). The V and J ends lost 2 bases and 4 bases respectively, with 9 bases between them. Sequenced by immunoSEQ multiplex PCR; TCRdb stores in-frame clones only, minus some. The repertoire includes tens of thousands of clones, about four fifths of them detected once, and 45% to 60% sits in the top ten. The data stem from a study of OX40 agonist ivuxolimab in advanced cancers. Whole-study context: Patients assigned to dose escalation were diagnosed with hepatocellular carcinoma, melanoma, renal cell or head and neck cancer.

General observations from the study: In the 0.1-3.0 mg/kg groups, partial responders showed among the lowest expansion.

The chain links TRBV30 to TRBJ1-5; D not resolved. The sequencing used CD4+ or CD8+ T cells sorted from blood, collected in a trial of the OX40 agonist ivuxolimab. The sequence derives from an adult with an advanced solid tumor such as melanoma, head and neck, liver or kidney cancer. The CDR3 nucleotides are TGTGCCTGGAGTCCCGCCTCTAATCAGCCCCAGCATTTT. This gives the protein CAWSPASNQPQHF.